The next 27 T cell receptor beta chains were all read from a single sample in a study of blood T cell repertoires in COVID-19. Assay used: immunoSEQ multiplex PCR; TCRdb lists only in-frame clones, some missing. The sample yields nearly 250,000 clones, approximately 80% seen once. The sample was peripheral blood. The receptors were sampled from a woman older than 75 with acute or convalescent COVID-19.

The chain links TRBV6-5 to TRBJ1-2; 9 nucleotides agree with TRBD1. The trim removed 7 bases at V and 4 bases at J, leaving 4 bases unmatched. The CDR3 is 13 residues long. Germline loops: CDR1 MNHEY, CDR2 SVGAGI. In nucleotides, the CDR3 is TGTGCCAGCAATAACAGGGGGCCCTATGGCTACACCTTC. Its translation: CASNNRGPYGYTF.

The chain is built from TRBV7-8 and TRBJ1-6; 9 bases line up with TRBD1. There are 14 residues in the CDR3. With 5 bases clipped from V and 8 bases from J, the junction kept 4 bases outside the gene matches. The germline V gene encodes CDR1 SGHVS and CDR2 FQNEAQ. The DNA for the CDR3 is TGTGCCAGCAGCCCGAGGACAGGGGATTCACCCCTCCACTTT. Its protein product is CASSPRTGDSPLHF.

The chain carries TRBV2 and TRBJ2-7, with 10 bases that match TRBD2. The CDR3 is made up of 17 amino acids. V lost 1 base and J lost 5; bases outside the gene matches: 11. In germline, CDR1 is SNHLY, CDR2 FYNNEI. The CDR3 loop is CASSEEGSGGFRDEQYF. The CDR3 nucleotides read TGTGCCAGCAGTGAAGAGGGTAGCGGGGGGTTTCGGGACGAGCAGTACTTC.

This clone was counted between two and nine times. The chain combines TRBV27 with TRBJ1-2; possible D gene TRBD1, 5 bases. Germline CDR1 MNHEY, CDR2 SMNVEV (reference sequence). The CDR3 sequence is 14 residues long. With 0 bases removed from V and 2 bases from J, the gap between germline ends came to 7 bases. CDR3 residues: CASSLSGANYGYTF. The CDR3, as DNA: TGTGCCAGCAGTTTATCAGGGGCGAACTATGGCTACACCTTC.

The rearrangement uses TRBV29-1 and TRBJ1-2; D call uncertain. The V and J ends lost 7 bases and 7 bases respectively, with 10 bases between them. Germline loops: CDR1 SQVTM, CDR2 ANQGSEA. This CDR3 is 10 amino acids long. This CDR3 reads CSALEGGYTF. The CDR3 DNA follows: TGCAGCGCCCTGGAGGGTGGCTACACCTTC.

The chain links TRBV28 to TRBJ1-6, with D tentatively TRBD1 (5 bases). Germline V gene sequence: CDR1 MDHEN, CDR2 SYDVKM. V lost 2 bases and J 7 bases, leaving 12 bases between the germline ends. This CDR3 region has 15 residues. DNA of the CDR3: TGTGCCAGCAGTTTAATGAGGCCAGGGAATTCACCCCTCCACTTT. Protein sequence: CASSLMRPGNSPLHF.

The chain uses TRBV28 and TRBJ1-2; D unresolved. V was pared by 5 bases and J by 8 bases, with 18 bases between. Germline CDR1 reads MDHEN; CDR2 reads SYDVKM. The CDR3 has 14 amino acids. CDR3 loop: CASSPSGLAGGYTF. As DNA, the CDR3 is TGTGCCAGCAGTCCGTCCGGCCTGGCGGGGGGCTACACCTTC.

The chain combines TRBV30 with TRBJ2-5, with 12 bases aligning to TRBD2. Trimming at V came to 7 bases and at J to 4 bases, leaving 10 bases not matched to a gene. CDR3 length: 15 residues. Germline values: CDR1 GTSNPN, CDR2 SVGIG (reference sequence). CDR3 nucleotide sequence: TGTGCCTTAAGACTAGCGGGAGTATTGGGAGAGACCCAGTACTTC. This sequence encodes CALRLAGVLGETQYF.

CDR3 sequence reads: CASSIISAGGPYEQYF. The CDR3 DNA follows: TGTGCCAGCAGTATTATTTCGGCGGGGGGGCCTTACGAGCAGTACTTC. The chain has TRBV5-4 and TRBJ2-7; the match to TRBD2 covers 9 bases. The V and J ends lost 5 bases and 4 bases, in that order; junction bases with no gene match: 13. The CDR3 has 16 amino acids. Looked up from germline, CDR1 is SGHNT and CDR2 is YYREEE (reference sequence).

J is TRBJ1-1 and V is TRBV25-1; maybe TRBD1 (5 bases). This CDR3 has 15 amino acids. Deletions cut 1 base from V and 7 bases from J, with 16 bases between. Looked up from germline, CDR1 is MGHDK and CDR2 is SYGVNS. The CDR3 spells CASSESGRAVVEAFF. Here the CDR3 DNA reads TGTGCCAGCAGTGAATCTGGCAGGGCAGTCGTTGAAGCTTTCTTT.

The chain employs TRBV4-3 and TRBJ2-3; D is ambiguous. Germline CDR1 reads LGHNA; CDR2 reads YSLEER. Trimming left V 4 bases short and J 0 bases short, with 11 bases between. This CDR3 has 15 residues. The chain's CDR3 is CASSLNTVSTDTQYF. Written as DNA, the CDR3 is TGCGCCAGCAGCCTAAATACAGTGAGCACAGATACGCAGTATTTT.

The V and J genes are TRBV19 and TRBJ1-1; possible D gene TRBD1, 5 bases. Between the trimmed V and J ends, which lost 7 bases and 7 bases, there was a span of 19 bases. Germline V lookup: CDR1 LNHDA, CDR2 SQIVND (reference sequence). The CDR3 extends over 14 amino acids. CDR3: CASKEGTSRDEAFF. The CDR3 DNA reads TGTGCCAGTAAGGAGGGGACCAGTAGGGATGAAGCTTTCTTT.

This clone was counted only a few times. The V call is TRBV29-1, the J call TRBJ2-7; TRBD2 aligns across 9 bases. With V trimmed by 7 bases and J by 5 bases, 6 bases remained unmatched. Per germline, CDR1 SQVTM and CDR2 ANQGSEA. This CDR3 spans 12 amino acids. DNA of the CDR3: TGCAGCGCGTCTTCTAGCGGGAACGAGCAGTACTTC. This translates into CSASSSGNEQYF.

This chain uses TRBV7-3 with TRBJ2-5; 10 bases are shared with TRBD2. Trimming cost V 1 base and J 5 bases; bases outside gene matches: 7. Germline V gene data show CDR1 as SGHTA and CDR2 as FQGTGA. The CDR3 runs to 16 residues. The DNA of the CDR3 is TGTGCCAGCAGCTTAAGTTCGCTAGCGGGAGAGGAGACCCAGTACTTC. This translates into CASSLSSLAGEETQYF. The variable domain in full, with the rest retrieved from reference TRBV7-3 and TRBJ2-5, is GAGVSQTPSNKVTEKGKYVELRCDPISGHTALYWYRQSLGQGPEFLIYFQGTGAADDSGLPNDRFFAVRPEGSVSTLKIQRTERGDSAVYLCASSLSSLAGEETQYFGPGTRLLVL.

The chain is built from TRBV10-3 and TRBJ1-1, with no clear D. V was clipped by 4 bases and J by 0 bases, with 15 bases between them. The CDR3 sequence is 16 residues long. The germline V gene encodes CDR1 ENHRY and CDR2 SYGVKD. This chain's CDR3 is CAISADIIAMNTEAFF. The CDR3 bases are TGTGCCATCAGTGCTGACATTATCGCCATGAACACTGAAGCTTTCTTT.

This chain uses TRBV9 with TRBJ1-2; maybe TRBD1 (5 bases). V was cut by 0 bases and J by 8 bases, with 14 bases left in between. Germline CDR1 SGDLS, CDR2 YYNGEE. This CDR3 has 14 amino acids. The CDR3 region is CASSVDGTSRGYTF. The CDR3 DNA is TGTGCCAGCAGCGTAGATGGGACTAGTCGCGGCTACACCTTC.

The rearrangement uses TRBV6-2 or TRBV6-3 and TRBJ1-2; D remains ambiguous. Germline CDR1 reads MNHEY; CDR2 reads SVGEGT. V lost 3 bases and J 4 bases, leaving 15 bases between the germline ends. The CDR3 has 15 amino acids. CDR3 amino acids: CASSYGGSRPYGYTF. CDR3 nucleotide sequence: TGTGCCAGCAGTTATGGAGGCTCGCGCCCCTATGGCTACACCTTC.

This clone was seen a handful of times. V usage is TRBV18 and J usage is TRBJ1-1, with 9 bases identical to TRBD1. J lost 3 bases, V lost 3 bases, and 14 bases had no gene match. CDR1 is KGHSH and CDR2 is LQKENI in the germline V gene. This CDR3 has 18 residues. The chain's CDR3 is CASSPTALLTGGDTEAFF. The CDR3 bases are TGTGCCAGCTCACCTACAGCCCTTCTGACAGGGGGTGACACTGAAGCTTTCTTT.

The CDR3 nucleotides read TGTGCCAGCAGCTTCCGGACTAGCGGACAAGAGACCCAGTACTTC. Amino acid sequence: CASSFRTSGQETQYF. This chain connects TRBV5-4 to TRBJ2-5; TRBD2 agrees at 10 bases. V was clipped by 2 bases and J by 2 bases; unmatched bases: 3. The CDR3 contains 15 residues. Germline V gene data show CDR1 as SGHNT and CDR2 as YYREEE (reference sequence).

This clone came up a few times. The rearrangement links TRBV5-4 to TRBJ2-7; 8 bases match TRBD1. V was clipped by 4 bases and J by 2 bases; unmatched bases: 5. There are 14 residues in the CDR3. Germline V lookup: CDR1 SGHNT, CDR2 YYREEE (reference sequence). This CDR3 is CASSAGQEAYEQYF. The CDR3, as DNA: TGTGCCAGCAGCGCGGGACAGGAAGCCTACGAGCAGTACTTC.

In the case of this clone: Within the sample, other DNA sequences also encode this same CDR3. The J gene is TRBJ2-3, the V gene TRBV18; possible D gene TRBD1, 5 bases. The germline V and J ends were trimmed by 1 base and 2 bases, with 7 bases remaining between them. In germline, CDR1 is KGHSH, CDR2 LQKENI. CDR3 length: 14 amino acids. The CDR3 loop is CASSPQGYTDTQYF. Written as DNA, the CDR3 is TGTGCCAGCTCACCACAGGGGTACACAGATACGCAGTATTTT.

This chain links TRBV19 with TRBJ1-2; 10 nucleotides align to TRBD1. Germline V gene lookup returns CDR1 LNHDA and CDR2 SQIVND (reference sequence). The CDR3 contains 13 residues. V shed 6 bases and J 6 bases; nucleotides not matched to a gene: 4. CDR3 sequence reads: CASRDRGYDGYTF. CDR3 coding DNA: TGTGCCAGTAGGGACAGGGGGTACGATGGCTACACCTTC.

The CDR3 DNA follows: TGTGCCAGCAGGAGTAGCGGGGGGGCCGTTAGCTCCTACAATGAGCAGTTCTTC. This codes for CASRSSGGAVSSYNEQFF. The chain employs TRBV5-5 and TRBJ2-1; TRBD2 agrees at 11 bases. Per germline, CDR1 SGHKS and CDR2 YYEKEE (reference sequence). The CDR3 sequence is 18 residues long. V lost 5 bases and J lost 0; bases outside the gene matches: 10. Supplemented by reference TRBV5-5 and TRBJ2-1, the full variable domain reads DAGVTQSPTHLIKTRGQQVTLRCSPISGHKSVSWYQQVLGQGPQFIFQYYEKEERGRGNFPDRFSARQFPNYSSELNVNALLLGDSALYLCASRSSGGAVSSYNEQFFGPGTRLTVL.

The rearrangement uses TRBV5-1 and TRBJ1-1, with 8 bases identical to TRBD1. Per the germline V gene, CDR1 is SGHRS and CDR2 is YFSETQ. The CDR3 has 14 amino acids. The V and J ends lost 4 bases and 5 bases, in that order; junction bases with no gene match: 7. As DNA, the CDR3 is TGCGCCAGCAGCCCCGGGACAGGAGGGACTGAAGCTTTCTTT. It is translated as CASSPGTGGTEAFF.

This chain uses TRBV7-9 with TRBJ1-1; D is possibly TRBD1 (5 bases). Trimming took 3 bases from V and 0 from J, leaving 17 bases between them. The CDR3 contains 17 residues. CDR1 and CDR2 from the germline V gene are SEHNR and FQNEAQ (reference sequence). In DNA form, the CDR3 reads TGTGCCAGCAGCTTGGGGCTTTCGAGGCGGATGAACACTGAAGCTTTCTTT. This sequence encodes CASSLGLSRRMNTEAFF.

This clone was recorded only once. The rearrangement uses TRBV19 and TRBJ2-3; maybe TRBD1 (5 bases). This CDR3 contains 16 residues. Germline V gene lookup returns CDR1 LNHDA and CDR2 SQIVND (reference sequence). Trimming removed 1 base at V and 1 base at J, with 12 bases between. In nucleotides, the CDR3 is TGTGCCAGTAGTATAGGACAGTCCAGGGGCACAGATACGCAGTATTTT. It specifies CASSIGQSRGTDTQYF.

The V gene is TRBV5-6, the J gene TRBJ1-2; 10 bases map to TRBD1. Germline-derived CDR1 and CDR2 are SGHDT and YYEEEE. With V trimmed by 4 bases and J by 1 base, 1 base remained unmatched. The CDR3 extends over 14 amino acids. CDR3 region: CASSGTGVNYGYTF. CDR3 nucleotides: TGTGCCAGCAGCGGGACAGGGGTTAACTATGGCTACACCTTC.